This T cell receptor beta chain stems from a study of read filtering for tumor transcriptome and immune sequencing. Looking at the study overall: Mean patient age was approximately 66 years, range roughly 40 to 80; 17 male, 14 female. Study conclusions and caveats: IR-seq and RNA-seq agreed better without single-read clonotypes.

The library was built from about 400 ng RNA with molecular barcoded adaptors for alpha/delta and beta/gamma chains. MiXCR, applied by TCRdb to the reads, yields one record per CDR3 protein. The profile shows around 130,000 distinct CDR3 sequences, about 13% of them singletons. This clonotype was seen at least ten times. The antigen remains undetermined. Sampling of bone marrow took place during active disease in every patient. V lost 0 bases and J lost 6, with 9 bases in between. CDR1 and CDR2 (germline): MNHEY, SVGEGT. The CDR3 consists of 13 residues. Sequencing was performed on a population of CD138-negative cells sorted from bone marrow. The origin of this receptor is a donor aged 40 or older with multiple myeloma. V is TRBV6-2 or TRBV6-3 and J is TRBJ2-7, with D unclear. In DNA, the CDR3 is TGTGCCAGCAGTTACTCGAGGCCAGGCGAGCAGTACTTC. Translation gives CASSYSRPGEQYF.